These 28 T cell receptor beta chains share one sample of origin, sequenced in a study of blood T cell repertoires in COVID-19. Sequenced by immunoSEQ multiplex PCR; TCRdb stores in-frame clones only, minus some. The data contain under 250,000 clones, roughly 91% of them seen just once; the ten biggest clones take up 3.5% to 4%. The material sequenced was PBMCs or T cells enriched from blood (not recorded which). The receptors come from a woman aged 25 to 45 with acute COVID-19.

This rearrangement joins TRBV6-1 to TRBJ2-7, with D tentatively TRBD2 (5 bases). The CDR3 length is 14 residues. With 3 bases removed from V and 2 bases from J, the gap between germline ends came to 11 bases. Germline values: CDR1 MNHNS, CDR2 SASEGT. CDR3 loop: CASSEGFGAYEQYF. In DNA, the CDR3 is TGTGCCAGCAGTGAGGGATTCGGGGCCTACGAGCAGTACTTC.

The V call is TRBV7-8, the J call TRBJ2-3; no clear D gene. This CDR3 is built from 15 residues. V shed 2 bases and J shed 6 bases, with 15 bases lying between them. The germline gives CDR1 SGHVS, CDR2 FQNEAQ. CDR3 protein: CASSLSPGSYDTQYF. CDR3 bases: TGTGCCAGCAGCTTATCCCCAGGTTCGTACGATACGCAGTATTTT.

V is TRBV6-4 and J is TRBJ1-5; perhaps TRBD1 as D (6 bases). The CDR3 is 13 residues long. The V end was cut by 8 bases, the J end by 7 bases, with 15 bases between. Germline V lookup: CDR1 MRHNA, CDR2 SNTAGT. CDR3 loop: CASAAGGDQPQHF. CDR3 bases: TGTGCCAGCGCAGCGGGGGGCGACCAGCCCCAGCATTTT.

This rearrangement joins TRBV6-5 to TRBJ1-2; 10 positions match TRBD1. The CDR3 spans 14 residues. Trimming removed 6 bases from V and 6 bases from J; junction bases left unmatched: 7. CDR1 and CDR2 from the germline V gene are MNHEY and SVGAGI. The CDR3 loop is CASRWTGGFDGYTF. The CDR3, as DNA: TGTGCCAGCAGGTGGACAGGGGGGTTCGATGGCTACACCTTC.

The V call is TRBV27, the J call TRBJ1-3, with D unresolved. CDR1 is MNHEY, CDR2 SMNVEV, per germline (reference sequence). V lost 0 bases, J lost 4 bases, and 4 bases lay in between. The CDR3 has 13 residues. The CDR3: CASSLSGGNTIYF. The CDR3 DNA sequence: TGTGCCAGCAGTTTATCCGGGGGAAACACCATATATTTT.

The V gene is TRBV15, the J gene TRBJ1-6; possible D gene TRBD1, 5 bases. In germline, CDR1 is LNHNV, CDR2 YYDKDF (reference sequence). The V and J ends lost 0 bases and 11 bases respectively, with 14 bases between them. The CDR3 totals 15 residues. The CDR3 here is CATSRDRGETTPLHF. For the CDR3, the DNA is TGTGCCACCAGCAGAGATCGGGGGGAGACTACACCCCTCCACTTT.

The sample holds one count of this clone. This sequence joins TRBV7-9 and TRBJ2-7; D uncertain. Trimming took 1 base from V and 1 from J, leaving 8 bases between them. The CDR3 length is 14 residues. The germline CDR1 and CDR2 sequences are SEHNR and FQNEAQ (reference sequence). The CDR3 loop is CASSLGAASYEQYF. Here the CDR3 DNA reads TGTGCCAGCAGCTTAGGCGCGGCTTCCTACGAGCAGTACTTC.

The chain is built from TRBV5-1 and TRBJ1-4; D is possibly TRBD1 (6 bases). The CDR3 runs 14 residues. Trimming took 5 bases from V and 5 from J, leaving 13 bases between them. Germline V lookup: CDR1 SGHRS, CDR2 YFSETQ. The CDR3 DNA is TGCGCCAGCAGATTAGGGACATTAAATGAAAAACTGTTTTTT. Its protein product is CASRLGTLNEKLFF. The full variable domain, with the rest looked up from reference TRBV5-1 and TRBJ1-4, is KAGVTQTPRYLIKTRGQQVTLSCSPISGHRSVSWYQQTPGQGLQFLFEYFSETQRNKGNFPGRFSGRQFSNSRSEMNVSTLELGDSALYLCASRLGTLNEKLFFGSGTQLSVL.

V usage is TRBV2 and J usage is TRBJ1-1, with TRBD1 identical over 7 bases. From germline, CDR1 is SNHLY and CDR2 FYNNEI. J was trimmed by 4 bases and V by 8 bases; bases with no gene match: 10. The CDR3 has 14 residues. The DNA of the CDR3 is TGTGCCAGCTTTCGTACAGGGGTTGGCACTGAAGCTTTCTTT. Translated, it gives CASFRTGVGTEAFF. The complete variable domain, with remaining parts taken from reference TRBV2 and TRBJ1-1, reads EPEVTQTPSHQVTQMGQEVILRCVPISNHLYFYWYRQILGQKVEFLVSFYNNEISEKSEIFDDQFSVERPDGSNFTLKIRSTKLEDSAMYFCASFRTGVGTEAFFGQGTRLTVV.

This rearrangement joins TRBV6-2 or TRBV6-3 to TRBJ2-7, with 7 bases that match TRBD1. This CDR3 region has 15 residues. Germline V lookup: CDR1 MNHEY, CDR2 SVGEGT. V was clipped by 0 bases and J by 4 bases; unmatched bases: 6. CDR3 in DNA: TGTGCCAGCAGTTACTCAGGTCCCAGGGGGTACGAGCAGTACTTC. It yields the protein CASSYSGPRGYEQYF.

The chain uses TRBV19 and TRBJ1-2; no clear D gene. The V and J ends lost 3 bases and 10 bases respectively, with 12 bases between them. The CDR3 runs 12 residues. Germline CDR1 LNHDA, CDR2 SQIVND (reference sequence). The CDR3 is CASSISGIYYTF. The DNA of the CDR3 is TGTGCCAGTAGTATCTCGGGGATCTACTACACCTTC.

The gene calls are TRBV19 and TRBJ2-7, with 8 nucleotides matching TRBD1. J gave up 0 bases and V 1 base, and 8 bases lay outside the gene matches. Germline loops: CDR1 LNHDA, CDR2 SQIVND (reference sequence). The CDR3 sequence is 17 residues long. CDR3 nucleotide sequence: TGTGCCAGTAGTATAGCTCTGACGGGACAGGTCTCCTACGAGCAGTACTTC. It yields the protein CASSIALTGQVSYEQYF.

V is TRBV4-3 and J is TRBJ1-1, with D perhaps matching TRBD1 (5 bases). Trimming left V 0 bases short and J 3 bases short, with 14 bases between. The CDR3 contains 16 residues. The germline V gene encodes CDR1 LGHNA and CDR2 YSLEER. In nucleotides, the CDR3 is TGCGCCAGCAGCCAAGATTTAGTAGCGGGGGACACTGAAGCTTTCTTT. Translation: CASSQDLVAGDTEAFF.

The CDR3 sequence is CASSVGGGDGYTF. The CDR3 nucleotides read TGTGCCAGCAGTGTTGGAGGGGGGGATGGCTACACCTTC. This sequence joins TRBV2 and TRBJ1-2, with TRBD1 as a possible D gene (6 bases). Germline V gene sequence: CDR1 SNHLY, CDR2 FYNNEI. V lost 4 bases to trimming and J lost 6 bases, with 12 bases between them. There are 13 residues in the CDR3.

The chain links TRBV6-1 to TRBJ1-5, with D unclear. Trimming cost V 1 base and J 5 bases, with 6 bases left between them. This CDR3 is built from 13 residues. The germline V gene has CDR1 MNHNS and CDR2 SASEGT. CDR3 nucleotide sequence: TGTGCCAGCAGTGAAGGGCCCGATCAGCCCCAGCATTTT. This gives the protein CASSEGPDQPQHF.

CDR3: CASSLGLAGGNEQFF. The DNA of the CDR3 is TGTGCCAGCAGCTTAGGACTAGCGGGGGGCAATGAGCAGTTCTTC. The chain combines TRBV13 with TRBJ2-1, with 12 positions matching TRBD2. CDR1 is PRHDT and CDR2 is FYEKMQ in the germline V gene (reference sequence). V was clipped by 0 bases and J by 6 bases; unmatched bases: 0. The length of the CDR3 is 15 residues.

This clone was recorded once. The chain's CDR3 is CASSWRGLGSYEQYF. CDR3 nucleotide sequence: TGTGCCAGCAGCTGGCGGGGACTAGGCTCCTACGAGCAGTACTTC. V and J are TRBV7-2 and TRBJ2-7, with 8 bases lining up with TRBD2. From germline, CDR1 is SGHTA and CDR2 FQGNSA. CDR3 length: 15 amino acids. V lost 4 bases and J lost 0; bases outside the gene matches: 5.

The V and J genes are TRBV19 and TRBJ1-1; 8 bases agree with TRBD1. The junction had 10 bases not matched to a gene; V was cut back by 4 bases and J by 6 bases. Germline assignment: CDR1 LNHDA and CDR2 SQIVND (reference sequence). There are 15 residues in the CDR3. The CDR3 loop reads CASSTTQGGSPEAFF. DNA of the CDR3: TGTGCCAGTAGTACAACACAGGGGGGCTCCCCTGAAGCTTTCTTT.

The CDR3 sequence: CASSEALQGPQHF. Written as DNA, the CDR3 is TGTGCCAGCAGTGAAGCGCTTCAGGGGCCCCAGCATTTT. V usage is TRBV6-1 and J usage is TRBJ1-5; TRBD1 is a possible D gene (5 bases). CDR1 and CDR2 from the germline V gene are MNHNS and SASEGT. V lost 0 bases to trimming and J lost 9 bases, with 9 bases between them. CDR3 size: 13 residues.

The V and J genes are TRBV19 and TRBJ1-5; D ambiguous. Germline loops: CDR1 LNHDA, CDR2 SQIVND (reference sequence). CDR3 size: 13 residues. V was cut by 0 bases and J by 4 bases, with 4 bases left in between. The CDR3 nucleotides are TGTGCCAGTAGTATAGATAATAATCAGCCCCAGCATTTT. Translating gives CASSIDNNQPQHF.

The chain uses TRBV5-3 and TRBJ1-6, with TRBD1 identical over 12 bases. TRBV5-3 is noted as an ORF with a role that remains uncertain. The CDR3 totals 15 residues. V lost 8 bases, J lost 10 bases, and 10 bases stayed unmatched. CDR3 loop: CARYGTGGARSPLHF. In nucleotides, the CDR3 is TGTGCCAGGTACGGGACAGGGGGCGCGAGGTCACCCCTCCACTTT.

This chain links TRBV9 with TRBJ2-3; 10 positions agree with TRBD2. V lost 4 bases to trimming and J lost 2 bases; unmatched junction nucleotides: 10. Looked up from germline, CDR1 is SGDLS and CDR2 is YYNGEE. CDR3 length: 17 residues. This CDR3 reads CASSTRVAGGFTDTQYF. Here the CDR3 DNA reads TGTGCCAGCAGCACTAGGGTAGCGGGGGGCTTCACAGATACGCAGTATTTT.

The chain is built from TRBV24-1 and TRBJ1-4, with 9 bases aligning to TRBD1. Germline CDR1 KGHDR, CDR2 SFDVKD. V was clipped by 3 bases and J by 8 bases; unmatched bases: 6. CDR3 length equals 15 residues. CDR3 nucleotide sequence: TGTGCCACCAGTGATACACAGGGGGCTGGAGAAAAACTGTTTTTT. Translating gives CATSDTQGAGEKLFF.

The genes are TRBV21-1 and TRBJ1-2; the listed D gene, TRBD1, was not tested against the DNA. TRBV21-1 is shown as a pseudogene. CDR3 length: 16 residues. The DNA for the CDR3 is TGTGCCAGCAGCTACCGGGACAGTGGGGCTTGGTATGGCTACACCTTC. Translated: CASSYRDSGAWYGYTF.

The V call is TRBV12-3 or TRBV12-4, the J call TRBJ1-3; D unresolved. CDR3 length equals 13 residues. The V and J ends lost 1 base and 4 bases respectively, with 5 bases between them. In DNA form, the CDR3 reads TGTGCCAGCAGTTTAGGAGGAGGAAACACCATATATTTT. It codes for CASSLGGGNTIYF.

This clone has a handful of counts. V is TRBV7-8 and J is TRBJ1-2; 10 nucleotides agree with TRBD1. Germline V gene sequence: CDR1 SGHVS, CDR2 FQNEAQ. There are 16 residues in the CDR3. V lost 1 base to trimming and J lost 2 bases; unmatched junction nucleotides: 4. The CDR3 DNA sequence: TGTGCCAGCAGCTTAGTGCTGGGACAGGGGAACTATGGCTACACCTTC. Amino acids: CASSLVLGQGNYGYTF. The entire variable domain, with the rest obtained from reference TRBV7-8 and TRBJ1-2, is as follows: GAGVSQSPRYKVAKRGQDVALRCDPISGHVSLFWYQQALGQGPEFLTYFQNEAQLDKSGLPSDRFFAERPEGSVSTLKIQRTQQEDSAVYLCASSLVLGQGNYGYTFGSGTRLTVV.

The chain employs TRBV7-9 and TRBJ1-5, with D perhaps matching TRBD1 (6 bases). This CDR3 is built from 15 residues. The V end lost 5 bases, the J end lost 1 base, and 12 bases lay between the germline ends. CDR1 and CDR2 from the germline V gene are SEHNR and FQNEAQ (reference sequence). DNA of the CDR3: TGTGCCAGCAGCAGTGGACAGATGAGCAATCAGCCCCAGCATTTT. Residues: CASSSGQMSNQPQHF.

This sequence joins TRBV29-1 and TRBJ2-7; TRBD1 is a possible D gene (5 bases). V lost 4 bases and J 1 base, leaving 11 bases between the germline ends. The CDR3 covers 13 residues. Germline V CDR1 and CDR2: SQVTM, ANQGSEA. CDR3 amino acids: CSVVTVHSYEQYF. CDR3 nucleotides: TGCAGCGTTGTGACAGTTCATTCCTACGAGCAGTACTTC.